Listed below are T cell receptor beta chains from one sample, sequenced in a study of T-cell memory formation after mild COVID-19. TCRdb ran MiXCR on the 5' RACE reads and lists one entry per CDR3 protein. The sample consists of some 600,000 distinct CDR3 sequences, roughly a sixth of them appearing once. The material sequenced was PBMCs or a T cell subset sorted from them (not recorded which). The source is an adult woman who had mild COVID-19 (a few samples of this study predate the infection). Cell type and time point are not known. CDR3s include the opening cysteine and the closing phenylalanine or tryptophan. D genes are given only for firm matches. Clone size is shown for a subset of rows, as once, few, many or a class of expanded clone.

-,few,TRBV6-4,TRBJ1-6,CASSEFRGNSPLHF,TGTGCCAGCAGTGAATTCAGGGGTAATTCACCCCTCCACTTT
-,-,TRBV12-3/TRBV12-4,TRBJ1-6,CASRAQGPYNSPLHF,TGTGCCAGCAGGGCACAGGGCCCCTATAATTCACCCCTCCACTTT
TRBD2,few,TRBV7-9,TRBJ2-5,CASRSSGGAFGETQYF,TGTGCCAGCAGGTCTAGCGGGGGGGCATTTGGCGAGACCCAGTACTTC
TRBD2,-,TRBV30,TRBJ2-5,CDWSVGGSETQYF,TGTGACTGGAGTGTGGGCGGGAGTGAGACCCAGTACTTC
TRBD2,-,TRBV7-2,TRBJ2-1,CASSLKASGRSYNEQFF,TGTGCCAGCAGCTTAAAGGCTAGCGGGAGGTCCTACAATGAGCAGTTCTTC
-,few,TRBV5-6,TRBJ1-1,CASSPGGGRAEAFF,TGTGCCAGCAGCCCGGGGGGAGGGCGTGCTGAAGCTTTCTTT
-,-,TRBV12-3/TRBV12-4,TRBJ2-7,CASSLDTVSYEQYF,TGTGCCAGCAGTTTAGATACAGTCTCCTACGAGCAGTACTTC
-,many,TRBV7-8,TRBJ2-3,CASSLGGQGTQYF,TGTGCCAGCAGCTTGGGTGGGCAGGGTACGCAGTATTTT
TRBD1,few,TRBV3-1,TRBJ1-2,CASSHYSGQGGDPSYGYTF,TGTGCCAGCAGCCATTACAGTGGACAGGGAGGAGATCCGTCCTATGGCTACACCTTC
-,-,TRBV20-1,TRBJ1-2,CSARSVGADGYTF,TGCAGTGCCCGGTCTGTGGGGGCTGACGGCTACACCTTC
TRBD1,few,TRBV7-9,TRBJ1-2,CASSPTGAPGGYTF,TGTGCCAGCAGTCCCACAGGGGCCCCGGGTGGCTACACCTTC
TRBD1,-,TRBV20-1,TRBJ2-7,CSASRGRSEQYF,TGCAGTGCAAGCAGGGGGCGTAGCGAGCAGTACTTC
-,-,TRBV18,TRBJ1-1,CASSTPQAGTFF,TGTGCCAGCTCAACCCCTCAGGCCGGGACTTTCTTT
-,many,TRBV4-2,TRBJ2-7,CASSQGRPTRFYEQYF,TGTGCCAGCAGCCAAGGACGACCGACGAGGTTCTACGAGCAGTACTTC
-,once,TRBV5-1,TRBJ2-7,CASSLSGSSDEQYF,TGCGCCAGCAGCTTGTCGGGTAGCTCGGACGAGCAGTACTTC
-,few,TRBV6-5,TRBJ2-1,CASSYGHTLYNEQFF,TGTGCCAGCAGTTACGGGCACACACTCTACAATGAGCAGTTCTTC
-,few,TRBV11-1,TRBJ2-7,CASSLEVHSYEQYF,TGTGCCAGCAGCTTAGAAGTACATTCCTACGAGCAGTACTTC
-,-,TRBV5-6,TRBJ2-1,CASSLARRRHNEQFF,TGTGCCAGCAGCTTGGCCCGGAGGAGGCACAATGAGCAGTTCTTC
TRBD2,few,TRBV19,TRBJ2-1,CASSALAGVGYEQFF,TGTGCCAGTAGCGCTCTAGCGGGAGTGGGCTATGAGCAGTTCTTC
-,few,TRBV12-3/TRBV12-4,TRBJ1-2,CASIPSGGYGYTF,TGTGCCAGCATCCCGAGCGGTGGCTATGGCTACACCTTC
TRBD2,few,TRBV7-9,TRBJ2-7,CASSSKRLAGRYEQYF,TGTGCCAGCAGCTCTAAGAGACTAGCGGGGAGGTACGAGCAGTACTTC
-,-,TRBV18,TRBJ1-1,CASSQPGHHTEAFF,TGTGCCAGCTCACAGCCGGGACACCACACTGAAGCTTTCTTT
-,-,TRBV7-2,TRBJ2-6,CASSYELGAGANVLTF,TGTGCCAGCAGCTACGAGTTGGGGGCTGGGGCCAACGTCCTGACTTTC
TRBD1,-,TRBV7-6,TRBJ2-7,CASSRYEYGGTGGFGEQYF,TGTGCCAGCAGCCGTTACGAATACGGCGGGACAGGGGGCTTCGGCGAGCAGTACTTC
-,-,TRBV11-2,TRBJ2-1,CASSPVRNYNEQFF,TGTGCCAGCAGTCCTGTCCGGAACTACAATGAGCAGTTCTTC
-,-,TRBV20-1,TRBJ1-1,CSASKADPPEAFF,TGCAGTGCTAGTAAGGCGGATCCCCCTGAAGCTTTCTTT
TRBD2,-,TRBV20-1,TRBJ2-1,CSARDLTSGVYEQFF,TGCAGTGCTAGAGATTTAACTAGCGGGGTCTATGAGCAGTTCTTC
-,-,TRBV5-1,TRBJ1-2,CASSLGEGNYGYTF,TGCGCCAGCAGCTTGGGAGAGGGAAACTATGGCTACACCTTC
-,-,TRBV6-6,TRBJ2-2,CASSSWTQNTGELFF,TGTGCCAGCAGTTCCTGGACCCAGAACACCGGGGAGCTGTTTTTT
-,few,TRBV20-1,TRBJ2-7,CSARDAGRAPNPYEQYF,TGCAGTGCTAGAGATGCAGGGAGAGCGCCGAATCCCTACGAGCAGTACTTC
TRBD1,-,TRBV13,TRBJ2-3,CASSPWDRGPDTQYF,TGTGCCAGCAGCCCCTGGGACAGGGGGCCAGATACGCAGTATTTT
TRBD1,-,TRBV11-2,TRBJ2-7,CASSQRTGTYEQYF,TGTGCCAGCAGTCAAAGGACAGGGACCTACGAGCAGTACTTC
-,few,TRBV20-1,TRBJ2-1,CTASLQGAEQFF,TGCACCGCCTCCCTTCAGGGCGCTGAGCAGTTCTTC
TRBD1,few,TRBV20-1,TRBJ1-6,CSASRDRGKGSPLHF,TGCAGTGCTAGTAGGGACAGGGGGAAGGGGTCACCCCTCCACTTT
-,-,TRBV24-1,TRBJ2-1,CATSLGDGSYNEQFF,TGTGCCACCAGTTTGGGGGACGGGTCCTACAATGAGCAGTTCTTC
-,few,TRBV6-1,TRBJ2-2,CASSEITGLPGELFF,TGTGCCAGCAGCGAGATTACGGGCCTTCCGGGGGAGCTGTTTTTT
-,-,TRBV4-1,TRBJ1-1,CASSQGDTEAFF,TGCGCCAGCAGCCAAGGTGACACTGAAGCTTTCTTT
TRBD1,few,TRBV20-1,TRBJ2-1,CSAFYGGTGARNEQFF,TGCAGTGCTTTTTACGGGGGGACAGGGGCTCGCAATGAGCAGTTCTTC
-,few,TRBV15,TRBJ1-4,CATSRPEGGTNEKLFF,TGTGCCACCAGCAGGCCTGAGGGGGGGACTAATGAAAAACTGTTTTTT
-,-,TRBV6-5,TRBJ2-5,CASSYSLAETQYF,TGTGCCAGCAGTTACTCGCTCGCGGAGACCCAGTACTTC
-,-,TRBV20-1,TRBJ2-5,CSARMGAGETQYF,TGCAGTGCTAGAATGGGGGCCGGGGAGACCCAGTACTTC
TRBD1,-,TRBV14,TRBJ1-5,CASSQDRGQGRNQPQHF,TGTGCCAGCAGCCAAGATCGTGGACAGGGCCGCAATCAGCCCCAGCATTTT
-,few,TRBV7-9,TRBJ2-1,CASSLTGGRVVWEQFF,TGTGCCAGCAGCTTAACGGGGGGCAGGGTTGTCTGGGAGCAGTTCTTC
-,-,TRBV9,TRBJ2-2,CASSVGGGASPGELFF,TGTGCCAGCAGCGTAGGCGGCGGGGCCAGTCCCGGGGAGCTGTTTTTT
TRBD2,few,TRBV4-1,TRBJ2-3,CASSPLILGTSGEGLTDTQYF,TGCGCCAGCAGCCCTTTAATCCTAGGGACTAGCGGGGAGGGGCTCACAGATACGCAGTATTTT
-,-,TRBV7-9,TRBJ2-2,CASSPHSGQNTGELFF,TGTGCCAGCAGCCCGCATAGCGGACAGAACACCGGGGAGCTGTTTTTT
TRBD1,many,TRBV7-9,TRBJ2-5,CASSSTGVGETQYF,TGTGCCAGCAGCTCCACAGGGGTGGGAGAGACCCAGTACTTC
-,-,TRBV28,TRBJ1-1,CASSLWGSVTEAFF,TGTGCCAGCAGTTTATGGGGATCGGTCACTGAAGCTTTCTTT
TRBD2,-,TRBV7-6,TRBJ2-5,CASSLFGSGGTETQYF,TGTGCCAGCAGCTTATTTGGTAGCGGGGGGACAGAGACCCAGTACTTC
-,few,TRBV7-3,TRBJ1-1,CASSPGLRATEAFF,TGTGCCAGCAGCCCTGGCTTAAGGGCAACTGAAGCTTTCTTT
TRBD2,-,TRBV29-1,TRBJ2-7,CSVTSGRSEQYF,TGCAGCGTTACTAGCGGGAGATCCGAGCAGTACTTC
-,few,TRBV20-1,TRBJ2-3,CSATSSGRTDTQYF,TGCAGTGCTACATCCTCAGGGCGCACAGATACGCAGTATTTT